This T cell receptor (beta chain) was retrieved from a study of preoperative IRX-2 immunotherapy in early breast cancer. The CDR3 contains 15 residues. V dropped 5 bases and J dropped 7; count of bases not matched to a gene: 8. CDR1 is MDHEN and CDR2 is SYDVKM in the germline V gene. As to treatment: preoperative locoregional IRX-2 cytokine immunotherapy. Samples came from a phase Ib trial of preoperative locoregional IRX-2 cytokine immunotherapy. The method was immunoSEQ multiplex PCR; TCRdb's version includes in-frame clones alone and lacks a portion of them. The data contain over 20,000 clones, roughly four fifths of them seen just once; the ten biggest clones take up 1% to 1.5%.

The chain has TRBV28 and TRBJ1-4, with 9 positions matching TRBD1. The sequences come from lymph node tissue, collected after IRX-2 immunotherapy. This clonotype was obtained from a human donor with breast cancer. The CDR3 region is CASSPLGTGSEKLFF. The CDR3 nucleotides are TGTGCCAGCAGTCCACTCGGGACAGGGTCTGAAAAACTGTTTTTT. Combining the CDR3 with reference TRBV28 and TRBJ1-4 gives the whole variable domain DVKVTQSSRYLVKRTGEKVFLECVQDMDHENMFWYRQDPGLGLRLIYFSYDVKMKEKGDIPEGYSVSREKKERFSLILESASTNQTSMYLCASSPLGTGSEKLFFGSGTQLSVL.